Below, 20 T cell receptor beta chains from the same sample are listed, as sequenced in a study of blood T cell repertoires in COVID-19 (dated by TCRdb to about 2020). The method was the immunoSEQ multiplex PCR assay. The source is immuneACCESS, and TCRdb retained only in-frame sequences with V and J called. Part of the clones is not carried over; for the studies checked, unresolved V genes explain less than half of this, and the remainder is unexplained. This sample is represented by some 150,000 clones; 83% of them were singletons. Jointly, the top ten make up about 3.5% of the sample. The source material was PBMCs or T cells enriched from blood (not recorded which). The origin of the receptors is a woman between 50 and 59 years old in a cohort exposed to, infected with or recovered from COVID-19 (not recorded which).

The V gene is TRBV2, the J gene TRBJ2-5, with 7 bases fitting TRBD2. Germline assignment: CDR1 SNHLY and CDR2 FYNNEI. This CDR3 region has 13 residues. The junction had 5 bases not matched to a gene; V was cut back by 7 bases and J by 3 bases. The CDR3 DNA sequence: TGTGCCAGCAATAACCGGGGGGAAGAGACCCAGTACTTC. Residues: CASNNRGEETQYF.

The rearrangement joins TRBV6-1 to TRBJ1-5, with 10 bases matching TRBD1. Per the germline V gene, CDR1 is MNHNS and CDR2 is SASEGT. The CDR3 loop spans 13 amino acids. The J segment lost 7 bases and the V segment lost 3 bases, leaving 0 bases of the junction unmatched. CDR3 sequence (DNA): TGTGCCAGCAGTGAGACAGGGGGCCAGCCCCAGCATTTT. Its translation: CASSETGGQPQHF.

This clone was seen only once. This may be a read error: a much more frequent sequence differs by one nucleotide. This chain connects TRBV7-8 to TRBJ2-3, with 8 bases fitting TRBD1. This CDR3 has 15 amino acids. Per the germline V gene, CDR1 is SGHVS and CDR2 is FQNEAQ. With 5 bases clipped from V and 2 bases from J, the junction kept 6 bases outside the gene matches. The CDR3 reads CASSPHRGFTDTQYF. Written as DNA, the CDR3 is TGTGCCAGCAGCCCACACAGGGGGTTCACAGATACGCAGTATTTT.

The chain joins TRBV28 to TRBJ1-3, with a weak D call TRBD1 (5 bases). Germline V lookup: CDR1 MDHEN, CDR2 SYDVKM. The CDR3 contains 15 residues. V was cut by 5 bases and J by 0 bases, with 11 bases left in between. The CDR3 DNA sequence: TGTGCCAGCAGTCAAGGGGATACCTCTGGAAACACCATATATTTT. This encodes CASSQGDTSGNTIYF.

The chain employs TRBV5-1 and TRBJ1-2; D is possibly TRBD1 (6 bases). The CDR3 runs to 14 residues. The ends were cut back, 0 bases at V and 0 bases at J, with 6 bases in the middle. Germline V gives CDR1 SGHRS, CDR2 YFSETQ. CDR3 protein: CASSLDRANYGYTF. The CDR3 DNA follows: TGCGCCAGCAGCTTGGACAGGGCTAACTATGGCTACACCTTC. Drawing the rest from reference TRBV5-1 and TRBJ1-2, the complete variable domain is KAGVTQTPRYLIKTRGQQVTLSCSPISGHRSVSWYQQTPGQGLQFLFEYFSETQRNKGNFPGRFSGRQFSNSRSEMNVSTLELGDSALYLCASSLDRANYGYTFGSGTRLTVV.

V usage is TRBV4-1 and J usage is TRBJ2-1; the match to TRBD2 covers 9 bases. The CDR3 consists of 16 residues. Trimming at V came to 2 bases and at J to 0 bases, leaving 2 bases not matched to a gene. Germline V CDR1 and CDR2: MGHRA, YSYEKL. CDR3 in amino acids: CASSQLAGSSYNEQFF. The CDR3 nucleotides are TGCGCCAGCAGCCAACTAGCGGGGAGCTCCTACAATGAGCAGTTCTTC.

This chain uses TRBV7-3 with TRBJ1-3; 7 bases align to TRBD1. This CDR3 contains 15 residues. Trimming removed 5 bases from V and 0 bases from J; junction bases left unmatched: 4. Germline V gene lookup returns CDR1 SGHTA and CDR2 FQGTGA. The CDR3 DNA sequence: TGTGCCAGCAGCCGACAGGGAAGCTCTGGAAACACCATATATTTT. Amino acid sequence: CASSRQGSSGNTIYF. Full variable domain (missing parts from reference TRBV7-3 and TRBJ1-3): GAGVSQTPSNKVTEKGKYVELRCDPISGHTALYWYRQSLGQGPEFLIYFQGTGAADDSGLPNDRFFAVRPEGSVSTLKIQRTERGDSAVYLCASSRQGSSGNTIYFGEGSWLTVV.

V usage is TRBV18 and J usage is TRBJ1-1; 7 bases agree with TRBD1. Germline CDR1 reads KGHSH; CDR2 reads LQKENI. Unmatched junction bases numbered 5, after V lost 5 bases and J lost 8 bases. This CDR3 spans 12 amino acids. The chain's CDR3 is CASSTQGREAFF. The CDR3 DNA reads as TGTGCCAGCTCAACACAGGGGCGGGAAGCTTTCTTT.

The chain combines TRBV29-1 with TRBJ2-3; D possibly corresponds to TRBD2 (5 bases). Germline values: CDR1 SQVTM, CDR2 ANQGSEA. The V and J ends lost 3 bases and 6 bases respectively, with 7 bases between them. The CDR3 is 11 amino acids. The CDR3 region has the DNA TGCAGCGTTGATTCGGGGGATACGCAGTATTTT. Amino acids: CSVDSGDTQYF.

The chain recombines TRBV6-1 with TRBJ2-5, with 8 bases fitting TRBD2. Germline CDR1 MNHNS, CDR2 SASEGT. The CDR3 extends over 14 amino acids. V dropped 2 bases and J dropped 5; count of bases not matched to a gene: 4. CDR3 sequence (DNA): TGTGCCAGCAGTGAAAGCGGGAGAGGGGAGACCCAGTACTTC. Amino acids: CASSESGRGETQYF.

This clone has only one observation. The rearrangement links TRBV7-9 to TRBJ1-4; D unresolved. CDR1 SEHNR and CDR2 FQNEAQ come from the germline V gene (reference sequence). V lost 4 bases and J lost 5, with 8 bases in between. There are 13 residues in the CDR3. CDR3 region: CASSYGNNEKLFF. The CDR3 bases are TGTGCCAGCAGCTACGGGAACAATGAAAAACTGTTTTTT.

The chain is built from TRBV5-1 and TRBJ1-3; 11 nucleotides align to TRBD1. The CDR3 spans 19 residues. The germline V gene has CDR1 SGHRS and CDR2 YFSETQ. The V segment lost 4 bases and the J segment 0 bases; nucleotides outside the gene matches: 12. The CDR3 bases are TGCGCCAGCAGCGATGGGAGGGGACAGGGGGTCATCTCTGGAAACACCATATATTTT. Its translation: CASSDGRGQGVISGNTIYF.

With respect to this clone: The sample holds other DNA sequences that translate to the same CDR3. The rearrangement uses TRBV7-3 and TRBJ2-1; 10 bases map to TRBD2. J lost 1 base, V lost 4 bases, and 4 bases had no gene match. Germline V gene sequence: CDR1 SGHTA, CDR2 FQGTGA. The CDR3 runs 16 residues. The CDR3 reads CASSSLAGGSYNEQFF. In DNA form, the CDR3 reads TGTGCCAGCAGCTCATTAGCGGGGGGTTCCTACAATGAGCAGTTCTTC. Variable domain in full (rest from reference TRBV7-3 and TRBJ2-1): GAGVSQTPSNKVTEKGKYVELRCDPISGHTALYWYRQSLGQGPEFLIYFQGTGAADDSGLPNDRFFAVRPEGSVSTLKIQRTERGDSAVYLCASSSLAGGSYNEQFFGPGTRLTVL.

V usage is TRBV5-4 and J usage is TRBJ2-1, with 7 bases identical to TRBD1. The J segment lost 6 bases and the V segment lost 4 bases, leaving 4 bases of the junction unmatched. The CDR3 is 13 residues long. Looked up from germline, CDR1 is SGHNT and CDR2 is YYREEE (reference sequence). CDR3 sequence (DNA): TGTGCCAGCAGCCGGGACAGAGTCAATGAGCAGTTCTTC. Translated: CASSRDRVNEQFF. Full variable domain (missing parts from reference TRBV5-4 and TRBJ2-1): ETGVTQSPTHLIKTRGQQVTLRCSSQSGHNTVSWYQQALGQGPQFIFQYYREEENGRGNFPPRFSGLQFPNYSSELNVNALELDDSALYLCASSRDRVNEQFFGPGTRLTVL.

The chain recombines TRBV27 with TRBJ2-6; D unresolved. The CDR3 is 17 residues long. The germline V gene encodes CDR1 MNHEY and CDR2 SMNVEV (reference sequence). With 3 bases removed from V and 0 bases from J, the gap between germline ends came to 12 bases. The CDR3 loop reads CASSFASRLSGANVLTF. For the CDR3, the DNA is TGTGCCAGCAGTTTTGCGAGCCGTCTCTCTGGGGCCAACGTCCTGACTTTC.

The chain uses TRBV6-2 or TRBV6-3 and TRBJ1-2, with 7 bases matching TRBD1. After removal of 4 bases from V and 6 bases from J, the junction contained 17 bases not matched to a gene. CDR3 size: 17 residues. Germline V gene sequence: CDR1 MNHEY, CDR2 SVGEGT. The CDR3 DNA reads TGTGCCAGCAGTTCCACTTGGACAGGCAGGACTTGGAATGGCTACACCTTC. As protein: CASSSTWTGRTWNGYTF.

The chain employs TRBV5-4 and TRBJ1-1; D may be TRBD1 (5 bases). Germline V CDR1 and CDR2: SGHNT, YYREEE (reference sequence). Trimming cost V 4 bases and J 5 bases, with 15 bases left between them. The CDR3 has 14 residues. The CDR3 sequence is CASSPGARETEAFF. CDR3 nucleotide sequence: TGTGCCAGCAGCCCGGGTGCCAGGGAAACTGAAGCTTTCTTT.

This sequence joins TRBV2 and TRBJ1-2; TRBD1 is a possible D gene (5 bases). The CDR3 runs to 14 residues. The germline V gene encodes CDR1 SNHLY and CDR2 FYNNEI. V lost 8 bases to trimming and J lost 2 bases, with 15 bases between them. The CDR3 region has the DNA TGTGCCAGCGACCACCAGGGAGGGAACTATGGCTACACCTTC. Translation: CASDHQGGNYGYTF.

CDR3 sequence reads: CASSLGLTDEQYF. The CDR3 nucleotides are TGTGCCAGCAGCTTGGGACTAACCGACGAGCAGTACTTC. The J gene is TRBJ2-7, the V gene TRBV5-8; D might be TRBD2 (5 bases). Trimming stripped 0 bases from V and 5 bases from J, with 9 bases between. The germline V gene encodes CDR1 SGHTS and CDR2 YDEGEE. There are 13 residues in the CDR3.

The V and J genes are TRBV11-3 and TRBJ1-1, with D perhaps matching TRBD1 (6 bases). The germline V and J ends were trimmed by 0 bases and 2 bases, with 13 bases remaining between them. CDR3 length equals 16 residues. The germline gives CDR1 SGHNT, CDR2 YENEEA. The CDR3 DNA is TGTGCCAGCAGCTTAGATGGCAGGGGTGGAAACACTGAAGCTTTCTTT. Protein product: CASSLDGRGGNTEAFF.